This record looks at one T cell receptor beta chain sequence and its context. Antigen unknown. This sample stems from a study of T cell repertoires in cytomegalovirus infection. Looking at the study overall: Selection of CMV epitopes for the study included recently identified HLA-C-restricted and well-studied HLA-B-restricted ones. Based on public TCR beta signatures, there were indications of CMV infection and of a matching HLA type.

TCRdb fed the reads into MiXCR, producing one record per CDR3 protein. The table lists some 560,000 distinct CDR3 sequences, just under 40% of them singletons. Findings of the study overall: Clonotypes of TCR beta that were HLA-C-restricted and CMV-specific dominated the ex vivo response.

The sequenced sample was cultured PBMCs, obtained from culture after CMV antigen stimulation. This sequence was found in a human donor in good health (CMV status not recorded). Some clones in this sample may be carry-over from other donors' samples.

CDR3 region: CASSEAHVREQYF. The CDR3 coding sequence is TGTGCCAGCAGTGAGGCCCATGTGCGGGAGCAGTACTTC. The V gene is TRBV2, the J gene TRBJ2-7; D remains unclear. The CDR3 contains 13 residues. CDR1 SNHLY and CDR2 FYNNEI come from the germline V gene. Trimming cost V 3 bases and J 7 bases, with 13 bases left between them. Using reference TRBV2 and TRBJ2-7 for the parts outside the CDR3, the full variable domain is EPEVTQTPSHQVTQMGQEVILRCVPISNHLYFYWYRQILGQKVEFLVSFYNNEISEKSEIFDDQFSVERPDGSNFTLKIRSTKLEDSAMYFCASSEAHVREQYFGPGTRLTVT.